This entry lists 14 T cell receptor beta chains sequenced from one sample in a study of shared T cell receptors in the human thymus. Assay: immunoSEQ multiplex PCR; the TCRdb copy retains only in-frame clones and omits some. The data contain more than 300,000 clones, 95% of them seen just once; the ten biggest clones take up approximately 0.02%. Sample: thymocytes. These TCRs come from a human donor.

J is TRBJ1-5 and V is TRBV6-1; the D gene is possibly TRBD1 (6 bases). CDR1 and CDR2 from the germline V gene are MNHNS and SASEGT. This CDR3 has 14 residues. V was trimmed by 8 bases and J by 4 bases, leaving 15 bases between them. The CDR3 sequence is CASPPRGRNQPQHF. The CDR3 nucleotides read TGTGCCAGCCCTCCGAGGGGGAGGAATCAGCCCCAGCATTTT.

The chain employs TRBV7-2 and TRBJ2-4; D call uncertain. The CDR3 extends over 17 amino acids. The V gene's germline CDR1 is SGHTA and CDR2 FQGNSA. The V end was cut by 5 bases, the J end by 0 bases, with 17 bases between. The CDR3 protein is CASSPALMKLAKNIQYF. Here the CDR3 DNA reads TGTGCCAGCAGCCCCGCCCTGATGAAGTTAGCCAAAAACATTCAGTACTTC.

The V and J genes are TRBV5-6 and TRBJ1-1; no clear D gene. V gave up 1 base and J gave up 4 bases, with 8 bases separating them. CDR1 and CDR2 (germline): SGHDT, YYEEEE. This CDR3 contains 13 residues. The chain's CDR3 is CASSLFSATEAFF. CDR3 coding DNA: TGTGCCAGCAGCTTGTTTTCAGCCACTGAAGCTTTCTTT. The full variable domain, rest sourced from reference TRBV5-6 and TRBJ1-1, is DAGVTQSPTHLIKTRGQQVTLRCSPKSGHDTVSWYQQALGQGPQFIFQYYEEEERQRGNFPDRFSGHQFPNYSSELNVNALLLGDSALYLCASSLFSATEAFFGQGTRLTVV.

This clone was detected only once. The chain combines TRBV15 with TRBJ1-5; TRBD1 is a possible D gene (5 bases). With 1 base removed from V and 2 bases from J, the gap between germline ends came to 12 bases. The CDR3 length is 16 residues. Per the germline V gene, CDR1 is LNHNV and CDR2 is YYDKDF (reference sequence). The CDR3: CATSRGTRDGNQPQHF. CDR3 in DNA: TGTGCCACCAGCAGAGGTACCCGGGACGGCAATCAGCCCCAGCATTTT.

This clone was observed once. The rearrangement uses TRBV27 and TRBJ2-1; 12 bases line up with TRBD2. Trimming at V came to 10 bases and at J to 7 bases, leaving 14 bases not matched to a gene. Germline V CDR1 and CDR2: MNHEY, SMNVEV (reference sequence). The CDR3 is made up of 16 amino acids. CDR3 loop: CATSFETSGRGNEQFF. The CDR3 DNA is TGTGCCACGTCGTTCGAGACTAGCGGGAGAGGGAATGAGCAGTTCTTC.

The rearrangement uses TRBV28 and TRBJ2-5; no definite D call. This CDR3 region has 16 residues. Germline CDR1 MDHEN, CDR2 SYDVKM. Trimming cost V 8 bases and J 0 bases, with 19 bases left between them. CDR3 amino acids: CASGRVGGRYQETQYF. The CDR3 nucleotides are TGTGCCAGCGGAAGGGTCGGCGGAAGGTACCAAGAGACCCAGTACTTC.

The genes are TRBV27 and TRBJ2-1, with no clear D. CDR1 is MNHEY and CDR2 is SMNVEV in the germline V gene (reference sequence). V was trimmed by 6 bases and J by 2 bases, leaving 17 bases between them. The CDR3 runs 16 residues. CDR3 in DNA: TGTGCCAGCAGCATTCTACCCACATCTACCTACAATGAGCAGTTCTTC. As protein: CASSILPTSTYNEQFF.

The V call is TRBV5-4, the J call TRBJ1-5; TRBD1 matches 11 bases. V shed 4 bases and J 2 bases; nucleotides not matched to a gene: 2. This CDR3 has 15 amino acids. Germline V gene lookup returns CDR1 SGHNT and CDR2 YYREEE (reference sequence). CDR3 residues: CASSPGQGGNQPQHF. The CDR3 region has the DNA TGTGCCAGCAGCCCGGGACAGGGGGGCAATCAGCCCCAGCATTTT.

The chain carries TRBV28 and TRBJ1-3; D uncertain. The V and J ends lost 5 bases and 4 bases respectively, with 18 bases between them. The CDR3 totals 16 residues. Germline V CDR1 and CDR2: MDHEN, SYDVKM. In DNA form, the CDR3 reads TGTGCCAGCAGTACAACTTGGCAAGGCTGGGGAAACACCATATATTTT. This sequence encodes CASSTTWQGWGNTIYF.

The chain uses TRBV6-5 and TRBJ2-1; D call uncertain. CDR1 is MNHEY, CDR2 SVGAGI, per germline. Trimming removed 7 bases at V and 6 bases at J, with 13 bases between. The CDR3 has 13 amino acids. The CDR3 sequence: CASTPPYRNEQFF. DNA of the CDR3: TGTGCCAGCACCCCCCCCTACCGCAATGAGCAGTTCTTC.

The rearrangement links TRBV28 to TRBJ1-5, with 8 positions matching TRBD1. Germline V lookup: CDR1 MDHEN, CDR2 SYDVKM. J was trimmed by 4 bases and V by 8 bases; bases with no gene match: 7. CDR3 length equals 14 residues. The CDR3 coding sequence is TGTGCCAGCCGGAACCGGGACAGGAATCAGCCCCAGCATTTT. Residues: CASRNRDRNQPQHF.

The chain joins TRBV5-1 to TRBJ2-7; no reliable D call. The CDR3 runs 14 residues. Germline values: CDR1 SGHRS, CDR2 YFSETQ. V was pared by 5 bases and J by 0 bases, with 12 bases between. The CDR3 DNA reads as TGCGCCAGCAGATTAGGACGGTCCTCCTACGAGCAGTACTTC. It is translated as CASRLGRSSYEQYF. The full variable domain, with the rest looked up from reference TRBV5-1 and TRBJ2-7, is KAGVTQTPRYLIKTRGQQVTLSCSPISGHRSVSWYQQTPGQGLQFLFEYFSETQRNKGNFPGRFSGRQFSNSRSEMNVSTLELGDSALYLCASRLGRSSYEQYFGPGTRLTVT.

This CDR3 reads CASTTPGELFF. CDR3 DNA: TGTGCCAGTACTACGCCCGGGGAGCTGTTTTTT. The chain carries TRBV19 and TRBJ2-2; no reliable D call. The CDR3 length is 11 residues. The V and J ends lost 7 bases and 6 bases respectively, with 6 bases between them. Looked up from germline, CDR1 is LNHDA and CDR2 is SQIVND (reference sequence). Complete variable domain (other parts from reference TRBV19 and TRBJ2-2): DGGITQSPKYLFRKEGQNVTLSCEQNLNHDAMYWYRQDPGQGLRLIYYSQIVNDFQKGDIAEGYSVSREKKESFPLTVTSAQKNPTAFYLCASTTPGELFFGEGSRLTVL.

The genes are TRBV11-2 and TRBJ2-1; TRBD2 matches 14 bases. V shed 4 bases, J shed 7 bases, and the junction held 6 bases outside the gene matches. This CDR3 contains 16 residues. CDR1 and CDR2 from the germline V gene are SGHAT and FQNNGV. CDR3 sequence (DNA): TGTGCCAGCAGCTCGGGACTAGCGGGAGTGGGGAATGAGCAGTTCTTC. This gives the protein CASSSGLAGVGNEQFF.